The clone carrying this T cell receptor beta chain appeared a single time. This sample was included in a study of response to subunit inactivated influenza vaccine. CDR1 and CDR2 (germline): SGHRS, YFSETQ. V gave up 1 base and J gave up 7 bases, with 14 bases separating them. This CDR3 contains 14 residues. From the RT-PCR reads, TCRdb called clonotypes with MiXCR, one entry per CDR3 protein. Counted here are about 540,000 distinct CDR3 sequences, roughly 25% occurring once; the ten biggest clones make up about 3%. These data were likewise used in another study, on T cells expressing NK-cell markers. Turning to that study: UMIs were included in TCR beta cDNA generated by 5'RACE template switching. The sequencing cohort of eight donors included seven HCMV-seropositive individuals and one seronegative individual.

This chain connects TRBV5-1 to TRBJ2-5, with a weak D call TRBD2 (5 bases). This sequence was found in a man aged 50 to 60 who received an inactivated influenza vaccine. Here the sequenced sample was CD4+ T cells sorted from PBMCs, taken 12 days after vaccination. CDR3: CASSLTGSEPTQYF. The CDR3 DNA follows: TGCGCCAGCAGCTTGACGGGGAGCGAGCCGACCCAGTACTTC. The variable domain in full, completed from reference TRBV5-1 and TRBJ2-5, reads KAGVTQTPRYLIKTRGQQVTLSCSPISGHRSVSWYQQTPGQGLQFLFEYFSETQRNKGNFPGRFSGRQFSNSRSEMNVSTLELGDSALYLCASSLTGSEPTQYFGPGTRLLVL.